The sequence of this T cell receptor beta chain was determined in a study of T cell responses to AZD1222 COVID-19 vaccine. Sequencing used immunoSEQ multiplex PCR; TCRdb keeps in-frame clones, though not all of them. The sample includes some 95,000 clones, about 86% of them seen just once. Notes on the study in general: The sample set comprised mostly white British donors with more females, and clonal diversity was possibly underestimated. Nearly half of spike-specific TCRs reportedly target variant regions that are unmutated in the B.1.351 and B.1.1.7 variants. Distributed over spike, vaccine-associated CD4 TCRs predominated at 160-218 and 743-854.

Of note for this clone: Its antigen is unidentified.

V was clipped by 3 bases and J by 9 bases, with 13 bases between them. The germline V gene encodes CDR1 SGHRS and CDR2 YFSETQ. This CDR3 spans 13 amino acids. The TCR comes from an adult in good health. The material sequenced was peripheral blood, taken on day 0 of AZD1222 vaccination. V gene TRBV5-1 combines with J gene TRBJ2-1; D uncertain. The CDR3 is CASSSSLVVEQFF. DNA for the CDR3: TGCGCCAGCAGCTCTTCCTTAGTAGTTGAGCAGTTCTTC.